The text below deals with one T cell receptor beta chain. J was trimmed by 3 bases and V by 4 bases; bases with no gene match: 2. Looked up from germline, CDR1 is SGHNT and CDR2 is YYREEE (reference sequence). The CDR3 has 13 residues. Study processing details: For nucleated cells, counts were estimated from reference gene primer amplification. This table comes from immunoSEQ multiplex PCR, and its TCRdb copy is limited to in-frame clones, with some not included. V and J calls and clone size are as listed in that table; D and trimming were resolved from the DNA. The table records 130,000 or so clones, roughly four fifths of them present only once. These data are taken from a study of blood T cell repertoires in COVID-19. For the study at large: Acute and convalescent COVID-19 specimens originated in the United States, Italy and Spain. The analysed material was cDNA or gDNA that came from T cells, B-cell-depleted T cells, or PBMCs.

Adults between roughly 18 and 89 years of age took part from more than 20 US areas. This clonotype was obtained from a man between 40 and 49 years old with acute COVID-19. Sequences were obtained from PBMCs or T cells enriched from blood (not recorded which). The chain has TRBV5-4 and TRBJ2-5, with 8 positions matching TRBD2. The chain's CDR3 is CASSISGEETQYF. The CDR3, as DNA: TGTGCCAGCAGCATTAGCGGGGAAGAGACCCAGTACTTC.